This T cell receptor beta chain was documented in a study of T-cell reconstitution after alpha-beta-depleted transplantation in children. The V end lost 0 bases, the J end lost 0 bases, and 8 bases lay between the germline ends. Germline V gives CDR1 LGHDT, CDR2 YNNKEL (reference sequence). The CDR3 extends over 15 amino acids. Unique molecular identifiers were used in preparing the TCRbeta library. TCRdb redid the calling of the PCR reads with MiXCR, one entry per CDR3 protein. Of fewer than 550,000 distinct CDR3 sequences listed, approximately 10% are singletons. This clonotype was obtained from a female patient between 2 and 10 years old who had a stem cell transplant for aplastic anemia, so the T cells may come from the graft donor. The sequences come from PBMCs, mostly from graft donor cells, collected 180 days after TCRalphabeta/CD19-depleted stem cell transplant. The V and J genes are TRBV3-1 and TRBJ1-1; D is ambiguous. The CDR3 sequence is CASSQDLKMNTEAFF. The DNA for the CDR3 is TGTGCCAGCAGCCAAGATCTAAAAATGAACACTGAAGCTTTCTTT.